Below, 8 T cell receptor beta chains from the same sample are listed, as sequenced in a study of T cells in tuberculosis. TCRdb keeps only in-frame clones here, not all; method: immunoSEQ multiplex PCR. The sample carries more than 35,000 clones, roughly 95% recorded once. Sequencing used PBMCs. The receptors were gathered from a donor aged 5-35 years with latent tuberculosis or without tuberculosis infection.

The rearrangement uses TRBV10-3 and TRBJ1-1; no clear D gene. Germline CDR1 is ENHRY and CDR2 is SYGVKD. This CDR3 has 14 amino acids. V lost 3 bases to trimming and J lost 4 bases, with 12 bases between them. The CDR3: CAISDGVGLTEAFF. Written as DNA, the CDR3 is TGTGCCATCAGTGACGGAGTTGGACTCACTGAAGCTTTCTTT.

The rearrangement joins TRBV5-4 to TRBJ1-1, with D perhaps matching TRBD1 (6 bases). The V end was cut by 1 base, the J end by 4 bases, with 14 bases between. CDR1 is SGHNT and CDR2 is YYREEE in the germline V gene (reference sequence). This CDR3 is built from 15 residues. The CDR3 reads CASSLLTQGSTEAFF. The CDR3 bases are TGTGCCAGCAGCTTGTTAACACAGGGATCCACTGAAGCTTTCTTT.

V usage is TRBV4-2 and J usage is TRBJ1-2; D gene uncertain. The CDR3 covers 14 residues. Germline loops: CDR1 LGHNA, CDR2 YNFKEQ. Trimming stripped 1 base from V and 4 bases from J, with 10 bases between. The CDR3 nucleotides read TGTGCCAGCAGCCAAGCCGACAAGATCTATGGCTACACCTTC. Protein product: CASSQADKIYGYTF.

Only a few counts were recorded for this clone. The V and J genes are TRBV10-1 and TRBJ1-2, with unresolved D. The CDR3 is made up of 13 amino acids. CDR1 and CDR2 (germline): WNHNN, SYGVQD (reference sequence). Trimming left V 2 bases short and J 2 bases short, with 6 bases between. The CDR3 here is CASSEMRNYGYTF. The CDR3 coding sequence is TGCGCCAGCAGTGAGATGAGGAACTATGGCTACACCTTC.

The chain links TRBV19 to TRBJ1-1; D is possibly TRBD1 (6 bases). This CDR3 has 13 residues. The V gene's germline CDR1 is LNHDA and CDR2 SQIVND (reference sequence). Trimming removed 3 bases from V and 4 bases from J, with 9 bases in between. The CDR3 loop reads CASSILQGTEAFF. DNA for the CDR3: TGTGCCAGTAGTATCCTACAGGGCACTGAAGCTTTCTTT. Drawing the rest from reference TRBV19 and TRBJ1-1, the complete variable domain is DGGITQSPKYLFRKEGQNVTLSCEQNLNHDAMYWYRQDPGQGLRLIYYSQIVNDFQKGDIAEGYSVSREKKESFPLTVTSAQKNPTAFYLCASSILQGTEAFFGQGTRLTVV.

The rearrangement uses TRBV27 and TRBJ1-1; D possibly corresponds to TRBD1 (6 bases). This CDR3 has 15 amino acids. CDR1 and CDR2 from the germline V gene are MNHEY and SMNVEV (reference sequence). V lost 0 bases, J lost 6 bases, and 14 bases lay in between. In DNA, the CDR3 is TGTGCCAGCAGTTTATCGACAGGTGTCCCGGCTGAAGCTTTCTTT. This sequence encodes CASSLSTGVPAEAFF.

The rearrangement joins TRBV2 to TRBJ2-7, with TRBD1 matching 8 bases. The trim removed 8 bases at V and 3 bases at J, leaving 18 bases unmatched. The CDR3 spans 17 residues. Germline CDR1 reads SNHLY; CDR2 reads FYNNEI. The CDR3 sequence is CASLNWDRSSRNYEQYF. CDR3 DNA sequence: TGTGCCAGCTTGAACTGGGACAGGTCCTCTAGGAACTACGAGCAGTACTTC. Combining the CDR3 with reference TRBV2 and TRBJ2-7 gives the whole variable domain EPEVTQTPSHQVTQMGQEVILRCVPISNHLYFYWYRQILGQKVEFLVSFYNNEISEKSEIFDDQFSVERPDGSNFTLKIRSTKLEDSAMYFCASLNWDRSSRNYEQYFGPGTRLTVT.

This chain links TRBV27 with TRBJ1-1, with D uncertain. Per germline, CDR1 MNHEY and CDR2 SMNVEV (reference sequence). V was trimmed by 3 bases and J by 4 bases, leaving 12 bases between them. The CDR3 has 14 residues. The CDR3 here is CASSFRPSGTEAFF. DNA for the CDR3: TGTGCCAGCAGTTTTCGCCCGTCGGGCACTGAAGCTTTCTTT.